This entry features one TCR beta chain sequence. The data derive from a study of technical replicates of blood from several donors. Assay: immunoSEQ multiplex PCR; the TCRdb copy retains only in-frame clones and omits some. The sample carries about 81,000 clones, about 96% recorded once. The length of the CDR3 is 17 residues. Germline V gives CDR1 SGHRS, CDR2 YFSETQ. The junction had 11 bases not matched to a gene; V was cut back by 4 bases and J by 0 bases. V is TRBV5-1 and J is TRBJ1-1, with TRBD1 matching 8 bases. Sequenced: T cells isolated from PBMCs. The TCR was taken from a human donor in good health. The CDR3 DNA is TGCGCCAGCAGCCCCGCGGGGACAGGTAGAATGAACACTGAAGCTTTCTTT. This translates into CASSPAGTGRMNTEAFF.